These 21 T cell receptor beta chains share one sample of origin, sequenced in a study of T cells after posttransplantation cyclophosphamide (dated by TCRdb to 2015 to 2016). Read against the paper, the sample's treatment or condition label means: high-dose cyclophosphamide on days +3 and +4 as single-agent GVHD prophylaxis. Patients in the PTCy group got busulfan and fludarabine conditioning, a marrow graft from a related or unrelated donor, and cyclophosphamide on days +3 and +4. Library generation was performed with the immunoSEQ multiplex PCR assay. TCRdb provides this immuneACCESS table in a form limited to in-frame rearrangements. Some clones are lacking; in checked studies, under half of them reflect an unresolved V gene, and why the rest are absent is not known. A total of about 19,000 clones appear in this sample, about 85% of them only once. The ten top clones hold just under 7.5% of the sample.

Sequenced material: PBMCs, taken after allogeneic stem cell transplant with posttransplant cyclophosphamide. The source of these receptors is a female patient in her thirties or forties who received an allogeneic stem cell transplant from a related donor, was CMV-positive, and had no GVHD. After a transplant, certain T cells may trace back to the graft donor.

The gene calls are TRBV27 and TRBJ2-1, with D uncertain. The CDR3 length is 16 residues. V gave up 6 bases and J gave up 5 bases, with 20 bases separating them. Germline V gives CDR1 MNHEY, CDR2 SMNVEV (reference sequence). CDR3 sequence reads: CASSRISRIYNNEQFF. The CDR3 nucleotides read TGTGCCAGCAGCCGAATATCTAGAATATATAACAATGAGCAGTTCTTC.

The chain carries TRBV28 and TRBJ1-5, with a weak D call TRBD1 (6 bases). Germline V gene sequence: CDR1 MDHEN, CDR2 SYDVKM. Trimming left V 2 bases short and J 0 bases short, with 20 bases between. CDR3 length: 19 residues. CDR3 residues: CASSLPPGRGGYSNQPQHF. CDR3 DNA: TGTGCCAGCAGTTTACCCCCCGGGAGGGGGGGGTATAGCAATCAGCCCCAGCATTTT.

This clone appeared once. The DNA for the CDR3 is TGTGCCAGCAGCCAAGAAGTCGGTACAGGATCCTACAATGAGCAGTTCTTC. It specifies CASSQEVGTGSYNEQFF. The J gene is TRBJ2-1, the V gene TRBV4-2, with a possible D match to TRBD1 (5 bases). From germline, CDR1 is LGHNA and CDR2 YNFKEQ. V lost 0 bases and J 1 base, leaving 13 bases between the germline ends. The CDR3 contains 17 residues.

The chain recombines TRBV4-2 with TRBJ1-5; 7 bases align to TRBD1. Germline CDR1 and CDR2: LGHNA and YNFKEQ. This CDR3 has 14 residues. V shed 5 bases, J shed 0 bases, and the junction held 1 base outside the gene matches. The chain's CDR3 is CASSGQDSNQPQHF. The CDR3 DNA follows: TGTGCCAGCAGCGGACAGGATAGCAATCAGCCCCAGCATTTT.

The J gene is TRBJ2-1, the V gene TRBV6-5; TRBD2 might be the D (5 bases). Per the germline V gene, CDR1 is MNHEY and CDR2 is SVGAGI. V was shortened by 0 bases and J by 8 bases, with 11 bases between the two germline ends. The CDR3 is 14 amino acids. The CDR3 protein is CASSYSSGSDEQFF. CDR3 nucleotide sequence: TGTGCCAGCAGTTACTCATCGGGGTCGGATGAGCAGTTCTTC.

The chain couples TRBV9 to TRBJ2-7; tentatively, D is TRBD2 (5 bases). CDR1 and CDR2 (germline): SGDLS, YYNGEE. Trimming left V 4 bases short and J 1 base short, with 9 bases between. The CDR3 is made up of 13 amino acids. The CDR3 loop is CASSPRGSYEQYF. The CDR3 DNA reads TGTGCCAGCAGCCCCCGGGGATCCTACGAGCAGTACTTC. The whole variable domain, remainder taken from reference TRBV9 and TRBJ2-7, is DSGVTQTPKHLITATGQRVTLRCSPRSGDLSVYWYQQSLDQGLQFLIQYYNGEERAKGNILERFSAQQFPDLHSELNLSSLELGDSALYFCASSPRGSYEQYFGPGTRLTVT.

The CDR3 DNA follows: TGTGCCAGCAGTTATATCTCGCTAGCGGGACGAGAGACCCAGTACTTC. Protein: CASSYISLAGRETQYF. The genes are TRBV6-6 and TRBJ2-5, with 9 bases fitting TRBD2. Trimming at V came to 3 bases and at J to 4 bases, leaving 9 bases not matched to a gene. Germline V CDR1 and CDR2: MNHNY, SVGAGI (reference sequence). The CDR3 consists of 16 residues.

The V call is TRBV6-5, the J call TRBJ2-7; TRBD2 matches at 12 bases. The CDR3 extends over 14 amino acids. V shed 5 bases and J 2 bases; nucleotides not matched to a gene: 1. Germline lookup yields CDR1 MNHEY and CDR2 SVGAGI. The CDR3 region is CASSRLAGAYEQYF. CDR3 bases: TGTGCCAGCAGTCGACTAGCGGGGGCCTACGAGCAGTACTTC.

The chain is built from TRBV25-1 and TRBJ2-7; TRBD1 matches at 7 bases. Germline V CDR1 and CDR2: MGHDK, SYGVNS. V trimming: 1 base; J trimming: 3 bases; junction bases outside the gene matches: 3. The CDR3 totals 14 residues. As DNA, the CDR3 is TGTGCCAGCAGTGAATGGGGACAGAACTACGAGCAGTACTTC. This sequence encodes CASSEWGQNYEQYF.

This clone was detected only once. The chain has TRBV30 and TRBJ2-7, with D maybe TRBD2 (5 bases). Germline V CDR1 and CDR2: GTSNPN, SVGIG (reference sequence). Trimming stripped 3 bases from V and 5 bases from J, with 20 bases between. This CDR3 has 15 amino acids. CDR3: CAWSRGWRSKDEQYF. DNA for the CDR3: TGTGCCTGGAGCCGAGGGTGGAGGTCCAAGGACGAGCAGTACTTC. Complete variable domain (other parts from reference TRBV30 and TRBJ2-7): SQTIHQWPATLVQPVGSPLSLECTVEGTSNPNLYWYRQAAGRGLQLLFYSVGIGQISSEVPQNLSASRPQDRQFILSSKKLLLSDSGFYLCAWSRGWRSKDEQYFGPGTRLTVT.

This chain's CDR3 is CASSLGLQTKNIQYF. The CDR3 nucleotides are TGTGCCAGCAGCTTAGGACTACAAACCAAAAACATTCAGTACTTC. The rearrangement joins TRBV7-2 to TRBJ2-4, with D perhaps matching TRBD2 (5 bases). The CDR3 consists of 15 residues. CDR1 is SGHTA and CDR2 is FQGNSA in the germline V gene. Trimming took off 1 base at V and 2 bases at J, with 9 bases between the two ends.

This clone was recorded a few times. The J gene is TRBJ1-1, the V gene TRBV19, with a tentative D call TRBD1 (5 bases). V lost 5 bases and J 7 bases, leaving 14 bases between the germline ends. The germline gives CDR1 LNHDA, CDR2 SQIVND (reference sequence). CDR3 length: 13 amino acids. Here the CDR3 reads CASSLEPGLEAFF. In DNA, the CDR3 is TGTGCCAGTAGTTTGGAGCCGGGACTTGAAGCTTTCTTT.

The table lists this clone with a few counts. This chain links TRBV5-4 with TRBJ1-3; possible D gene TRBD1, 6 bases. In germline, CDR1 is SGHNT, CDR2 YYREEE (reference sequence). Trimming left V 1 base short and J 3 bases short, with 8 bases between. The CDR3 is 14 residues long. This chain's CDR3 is CASSLKGVGNTIYF. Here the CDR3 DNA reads TGTGCCAGCAGCTTGAAGGGGGTTGGAAACACCATATATTTT.

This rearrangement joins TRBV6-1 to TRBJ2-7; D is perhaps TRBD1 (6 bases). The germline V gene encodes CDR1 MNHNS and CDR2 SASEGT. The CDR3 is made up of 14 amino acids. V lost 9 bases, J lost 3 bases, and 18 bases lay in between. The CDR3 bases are TGTGCCAGTGGGACGACTTGGGGGCACTACGAGCAGTACTTC. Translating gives CASGTTWGHYEQYF.

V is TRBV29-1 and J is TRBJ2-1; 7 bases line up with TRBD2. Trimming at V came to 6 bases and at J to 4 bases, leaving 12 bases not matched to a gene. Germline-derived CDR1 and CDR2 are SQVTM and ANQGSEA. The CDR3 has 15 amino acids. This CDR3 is CSVLGSGARYNEQFF. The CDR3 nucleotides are TGCAGCGTATTGGGAAGCGGGGCTAGGTACAATGAGCAGTTCTTC.

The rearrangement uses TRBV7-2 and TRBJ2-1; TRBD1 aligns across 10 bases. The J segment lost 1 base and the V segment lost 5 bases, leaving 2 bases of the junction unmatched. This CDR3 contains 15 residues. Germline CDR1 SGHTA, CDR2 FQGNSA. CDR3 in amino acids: CASSADRGSYNEQFF. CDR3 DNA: TGTGCCAGCAGCGCGGACAGGGGGTCCTACAATGAGCAGTTCTTC.

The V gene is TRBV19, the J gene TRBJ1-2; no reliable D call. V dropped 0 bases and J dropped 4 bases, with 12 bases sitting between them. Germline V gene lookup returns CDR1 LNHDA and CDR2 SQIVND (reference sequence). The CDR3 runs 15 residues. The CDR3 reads CASSIDAGWVYGYTF. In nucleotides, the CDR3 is TGTGCCAGTAGTATAGATGCAGGTTGGGTCTATGGCTACACCTTC.

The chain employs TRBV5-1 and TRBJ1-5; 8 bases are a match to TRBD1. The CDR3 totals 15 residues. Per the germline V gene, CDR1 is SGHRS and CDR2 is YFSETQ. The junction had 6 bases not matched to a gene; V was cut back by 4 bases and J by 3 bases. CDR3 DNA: TGCGCCAGCAGCCCCTGGACAGGGACCAATCAGCCCCAGCATTTT. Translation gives CASSPWTGTNQPQHF.

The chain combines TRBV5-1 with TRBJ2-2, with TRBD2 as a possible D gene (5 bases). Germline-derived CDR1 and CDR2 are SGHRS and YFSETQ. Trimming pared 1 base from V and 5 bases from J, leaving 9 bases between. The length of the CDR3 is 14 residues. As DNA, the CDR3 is TGCGCCAGCAGCTTGCCAGGCGGGACCGGGGAGCTGTTTTTT. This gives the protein CASSLPGGTGELFF.

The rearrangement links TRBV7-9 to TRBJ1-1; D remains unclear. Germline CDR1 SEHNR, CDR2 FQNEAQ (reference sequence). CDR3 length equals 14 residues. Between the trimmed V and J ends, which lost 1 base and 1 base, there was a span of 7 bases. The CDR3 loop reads CASSLGRGNTEAFF. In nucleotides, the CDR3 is TGTGCCAGCAGCTTAGGTCGAGGGAACACTGAAGCTTTCTTT.

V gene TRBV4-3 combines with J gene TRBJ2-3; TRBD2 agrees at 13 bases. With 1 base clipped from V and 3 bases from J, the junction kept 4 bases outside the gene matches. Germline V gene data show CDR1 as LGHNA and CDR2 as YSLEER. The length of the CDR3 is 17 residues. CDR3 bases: TGCGCCAGCAGCCAAGGGACTAGCGGGAGATATACAGATACGCAGTATTTT. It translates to CASSQGTSGRYTDTQYF.